This entry features one T cell receptor beta chain sequence. Its antigen is not identified. Measured with immunoSEQ multiplex PCR; TCRdb has only the in-frame clones, and not every one. The sample includes 13,000 to 15,000 clones, 75% to 90% of them seen just once. The germline CDR1 and CDR2 sequences are SGHTA and FQGTGA. The CDR3 extends over 16 amino acids. Trimming shortened V by 1 base and J by 0 bases, and 9 bases separated the two germline ends. The data stem from a study of pediatric ulcerative colitis. Study observations and caveats: A couple of rectal CDR3 clonotypes occurred in all ulcerative colitis patients. Total lymphocyte DNA, not sorted subsets, was the template. Acute severe colitis showed lower rectal diversity from clonal expansions. Ulcerative colitis patients shared more blood-rectal clones than controls.

This receptor was taken from a boy between 5 and 17 years old with moderate ulcerative colitis. The specimen was blood. The rearrangement uses TRBV7-3 and TRBJ2-2; D not resolved. Here the CDR3 DNA reads TGTGCCAGCAGCTTAAATCCAGGACCGAACACCGGGGAGCTGTTTTTT. Its translation: CASSLNPGPNTGELFF.